These 5 T cell receptor beta chains came from one sample sequenced in a study of blood T cell repertoires in COVID-19. Produced via immunoSEQ multiplex PCR; TCRdb's table is partial and in-frame only. Among some 170,000 clones listed, about 80% were seen once. Material: peripheral blood. These receptors were obtained from a woman of 80 years or more with acute or convalescent COVID-19.

As concerns this clone: The sample has other DNA sequences that encode this CDR3 too. This chain links TRBV6-5 with TRBJ1-2; D might be TRBD1 (5 bases). The germline CDR1 and CDR2 sequences are MNHEY and SVGAGI. Trimming shortened V by 0 bases and J by 0 bases, and 8 bases separated the two germline ends. CDR3 length: 15 amino acids. In DNA, the CDR3 is TGTGCCAGCAGTTACTCTGGGGGGACTAACTATGGCTACACCTTC. This codes for CASSYSGGTNYGYTF.

The chain carries TRBV7-6 and TRBJ1-2, with 10 bases matching TRBD1. Trimming at V came to 5 bases and at J to 8 bases, leaving 11 bases not matched to a gene. Germline V gene data show CDR1 as SGHVS and CDR2 as FNYEAQ. The CDR3 spans 15 residues. The DNA for the CDR3 is TGTGCCAGCAGCGCCCCGGGACAGGGGACTTCAGGCTACACCTTC. Translation gives CASSAPGQGTSGYTF.

The CDR3: CASSRQGDSGNTIYF. The CDR3 DNA follows: TGCGCCAGCAGTAGACAGGGAGACTCTGGAAACACCATATATTTT. The chain carries TRBV5-1 and TRBJ1-3; 7 nucleotides line up with TRBD1. The CDR3 has 15 amino acids. V dropped 5 bases and J dropped 0; count of bases not matched to a gene: 5. From germline, CDR1 is SGHRS and CDR2 YFSETQ.

The gene calls are TRBV28 and TRBJ2-7, with D possibly matching TRBD2 (6 bases). The V and J ends lost 7 bases and 4 bases respectively, with 11 bases between them. CDR3 length: 12 amino acids. Germline assignment: CDR1 MDHEN and CDR2 SYDVKM. CDR3 region: CASTGVWYEQYF. Here the CDR3 DNA reads TGTGCCAGCACGGGGGTATGGTACGAGCAGTACTTC.

The chain uses TRBV6-1 and TRBJ1-1, with 8 positions matching TRBD1. Germline CDR1 reads MNHNS; CDR2 reads SASEGT. With 2 bases clipped from V and 5 bases from J, the junction kept 4 bases outside the gene matches. The CDR3 has 14 amino acids. The CDR3 spells CASSENHRGTEAFF. CDR3 nucleotide sequence: TGTGCCAGCAGTGAAAATCACAGGGGGACTGAAGCTTTCTTT.